This T cell receptor beta chain was sequenced in a study of human T cells and chemical hapten exposure. Whole-study results and caveats: Relative to controls, expanded TCRs formed significantly more large CDR3 similarity clusters. Positive correlation was observed between PT1 expanded TCR counts and patch test score.

To note about this clonotype: Its cognate antigen is unknown.

TCRdb independently ran MiXCR on the RACE reads; one entry per CDR3 protein. The sample carries just over 350,000 distinct CDR3 sequences, about 6.3% recorded once. This CDR3 has 12 amino acids. Germline lookup yields CDR1 ENHRY and CDR2 SYGVKD. V lost 6 bases, J lost 12 bases, and 3 bases stayed unmatched. Time point of the sample: patch test 2, 6 weeks after DPC sensitization. Indicated treatment: therapeutic diphenylcyclopropenone sensitization with weekly scalp DPC. Sequenced here: whole blood, sampled in connection with sensitization to the hapten diphenylcyclopropenone (DPC). The chain combines TRBV10-3 with TRBJ1-6, with 9 nucleotides matching TRBD1. The sequence derives from a young woman with alopecia areata. Some clones in this sample may be carry-over from other donors' samples. CDR3 coding DNA: TGTGCCATCAGACAGGACAGGGGACCCCTCCACTTT. Translation: CAIRQDRGPLHF.